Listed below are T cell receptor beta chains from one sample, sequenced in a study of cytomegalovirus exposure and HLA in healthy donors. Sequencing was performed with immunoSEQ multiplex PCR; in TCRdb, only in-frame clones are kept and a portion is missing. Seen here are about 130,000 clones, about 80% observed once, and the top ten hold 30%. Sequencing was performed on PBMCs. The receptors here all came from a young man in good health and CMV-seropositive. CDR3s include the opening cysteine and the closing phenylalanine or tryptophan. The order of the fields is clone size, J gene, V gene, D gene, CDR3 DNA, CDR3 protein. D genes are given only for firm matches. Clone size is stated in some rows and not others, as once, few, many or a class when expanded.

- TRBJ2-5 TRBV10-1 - TGCGCCAGCAGTGAGTCCACTGCGGGTGGGGAGACCCAGTACTTC CASSESTAGGETQYF
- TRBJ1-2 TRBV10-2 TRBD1 TGCGCCAGCAGGGACAGGGGAAGGGGCTATGGCTACACCTTC CASRDRGRGYGYTF
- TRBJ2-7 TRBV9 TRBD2 TGTGCCAGCAGCGTAGAACTAGCGTCCTACGAGCAGTACTTC CASSVELASYEQYF
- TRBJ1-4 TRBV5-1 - TGCGCCAGCAGCTTGGATCGGTTTAATGAAAAACTGTTTTTT CASSLDRFNEKLFF
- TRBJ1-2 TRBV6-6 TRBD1 TGTGCCAGCAGCCTCGGGACAGGGTGGGATGGCTACACCTTC CASSLGTGWDGYTF
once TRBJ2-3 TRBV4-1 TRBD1 TGCGCCAGCAGCGTCCGGGACAGGGTTGGCGATACGCAGTATTTT CASSVRDRVGDTQYF
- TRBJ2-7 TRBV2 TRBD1 TGTGCCAGCGGCGGACAGGGTGCCTACGAGCAGTACTTC CASGGQGAYEQYF
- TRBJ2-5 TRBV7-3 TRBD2 TGTGCCAGCAGCTTAACTAGCGGGGGGGAGACCCAGTACTTC CASSLTSGGETQYF
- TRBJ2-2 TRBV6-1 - TGTGCCAGCAGTGCACAGGGTTCGAACACCGGGGAGCTGTTTTTT CASSAQGSNTGELFF
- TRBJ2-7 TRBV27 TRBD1 TGTGCCAGCAGTCCTCTCCGGGACAGGGCCCACGAGCAGTACTTC CASSPLRDRAHEQYF
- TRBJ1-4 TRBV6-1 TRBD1 TGTGCCAGCAGTGATCGGTTAACGGGACAGGGTGGAAAACTGTTTTTT CASSDRLTGQGGKLFF
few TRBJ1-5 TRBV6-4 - TGTGCCAGCAGTGACAACCCAGGAAGCAATCAGCCCCAGCATTTT CASSDNPGSNQPQHF
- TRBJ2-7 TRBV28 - TGTGCCAGCAGTTCACCAGGGGATAAGGGTGAGCAGTACTTC CASSSPGDKGEQYF
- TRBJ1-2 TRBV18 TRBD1 TGTGCCAGCTCGCCGGGACAGGACCCAGGCTATGGCTACACCTTC CASSPGQDPGYGYTF
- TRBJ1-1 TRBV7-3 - TGTGCCAGCAGCCCGTCCGACGGGGAGTGGACTGAAGCTTTCTTT CASSPSDGEWTEAFF
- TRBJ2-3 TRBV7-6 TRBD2 TGTGCCAGCAGCGCCCGGGGGAGGCTAGCGGGAGTCGTAACAGATACGCAGTATTTT CASSARGRLAGVVTDTQYF
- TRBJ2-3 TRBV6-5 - TGTGCCAGCAGTTACTCGGAGCGGTACACAGATACGCAGTATTTT CASSYSERYTDTQYF
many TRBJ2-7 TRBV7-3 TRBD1 TGTGCCAGCAGCCCATATTCCCCCCAGAGGGGGCCGTCCTACGAGCAGTACTTC CASSPYSPQRGPSYEQYF
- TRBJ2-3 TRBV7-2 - TGTGCCAGCAGCTTAATACTTGGCACAGATACGCAGTATTTT CASSLILGTDTQYF
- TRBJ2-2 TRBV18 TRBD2 TGTGCCAGCTCATCACGGGGCCCGGGACTAGCGGGACAGAGCACCGGGGAGCTGTTTTTT CASSSRGPGLAGQSTGELFF
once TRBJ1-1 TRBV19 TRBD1 TGTGCCAGTAGAGCCGGGACAGGGGTAATCACTGAAGCTTTCTTT CASRAGTGVITEAFF
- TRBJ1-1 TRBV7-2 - TGTGCCAGCAGCCCAACAACGGGGATGGGCACTGAAGCTTTCTTT CASSPTTGMGTEAFF
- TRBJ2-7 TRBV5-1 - TGCGCCAGCAGCTTGGCCTCCGGGACTGAGGTCCGAGAGCAGTACTTC CASSLASGTEVREQYF
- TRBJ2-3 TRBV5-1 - TGCGCCAGCAGCTTCGAGCGCACAGATACGCAGTATTTT CASSFERTDTQYF
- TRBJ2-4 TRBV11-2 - TGTGCCAGCAGCTTAGATCTCGAAAACATTCAGTACTTC CASSLDLENIQYF
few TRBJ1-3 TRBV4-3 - TGCGCCAGCAGCCAAGACGAGGTTGGAAACACCATATATTTT CASSQDEVGNTIYF
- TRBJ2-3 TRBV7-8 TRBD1 TGTGCCAGCAGCTTAGACAGACAGGGGGGCACAGATACGCAGTATTTT CASSLDRQGGTDTQYF
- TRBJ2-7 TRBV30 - TGTGCCTGGAGTGCGGGAATCGGTCGCTACGAGCAGTACTTC CAWSAGIGRYEQYF
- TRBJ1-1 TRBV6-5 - TGTGCCAGCAAAAAGACAGGCCAGAACACTGAAGCTTTCTTT CASKKTGQNTEAFF
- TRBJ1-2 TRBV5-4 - TGTGCCAGCAGCGGGGGGGGCGAGCTTGATGGCTACACCTTC CASSGGGELDGYTF
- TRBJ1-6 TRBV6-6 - TGTGCCAGCAGTTACTCGGGGGGGGGATCACCCCTCCACTTT CASSYSGGGSPLHF
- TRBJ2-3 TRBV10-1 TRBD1 TGCGCCAGCGGACAGGGGTCCACTAGCACAGATACGCAGTATTTT CASGQGSTSTDTQYF
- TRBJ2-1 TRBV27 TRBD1 TGTGCCAGCAGTTTTTTGGAAGGGGGCCGGGGGCAGTTCTTC CASSFLEGGRGQFF
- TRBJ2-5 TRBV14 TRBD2 TGTGCCAGCAGCCAAAGAACTAGCGGGGGGTCACAAGAGACCCAGTACTTC CASSQRTSGGSQETQYF
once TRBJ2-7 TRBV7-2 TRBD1 TGTGCCAGCAGCTTTACAGGGGGCGACGAGCAGTACTTC CASSFTGGDEQYF
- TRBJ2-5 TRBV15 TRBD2 TGTGCCACCAGCAGAGATTGGACTAGCGGACAAGAGACCCAGTACTTC CATSRDWTSGQETQYF
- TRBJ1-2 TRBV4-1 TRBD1 TGCGCCAGCAGCCAGGGACAGGCAACCACCTTC CASSQGQATTF
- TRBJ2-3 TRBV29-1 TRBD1 TGCAGCGTGACAGGGGGCACCGATACGCAGTATTTT CSVTGGTDTQYF
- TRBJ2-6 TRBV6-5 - TGTGCCAGCAGAACGGCAGGGACTGGGGCCAACGTCCTGACTTTC CASRTAGTGANVLTF
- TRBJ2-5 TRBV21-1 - TGTGCCAGCAGCAACTGCTACAGGGGACAAGAGACCCAGTACTTC CASSNCYRGQETQYF
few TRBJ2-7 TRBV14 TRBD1 TGTGCCAGCAGCCAAGGACAGGGGGGTTCCTACGAGCAGTACTTC CASSQGQGGSYEQYF
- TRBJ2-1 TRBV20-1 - TGCAGTGCTCCGGGGGGCCGTGAGCAGTTCTTC CSAPGGREQFF
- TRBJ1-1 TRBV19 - TGTGCCAGTAGTATTGGACAGCCCATGAACACTGAAGCTTTCTTT CASSIGQPMNTEAFF
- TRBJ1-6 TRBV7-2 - TGTGCCAGCAGCTTAGCCTGGGGCACCCGGGAGCCCCTCCACTTT CASSLAWGTREPLHF
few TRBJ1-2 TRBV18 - TGTGCCAGCTCCCCCGGCGGTAACTATGGCTACACCTTC CASSPGGNYGYTF
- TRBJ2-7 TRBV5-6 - TGTGCCAGCAGCTCGGGGACACTGAGAGCCTACGAGCAGTACTTC CASSSGTLRAYEQYF
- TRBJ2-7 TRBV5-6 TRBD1 TGTGCCAGCAGTTACACAGGGGGTGGAGAGCAGTACTTC CASSYTGGGEQYF
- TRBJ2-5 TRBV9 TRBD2 TGTGCCAGCAGCGTTGGGACTAGCGGGGGGGCATCGAGTGAGACCCAGTACTTC CASSVGTSGGASSETQYF
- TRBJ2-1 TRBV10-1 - TGCGCCAGCAGTGACCCACTCCTCAATGAGCAGTTCTTC CASSDPLLNEQFF
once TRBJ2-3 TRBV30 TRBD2 TGTGCCTGGAGTTTGGGGGGGTCTACCGGTACGCAGTATTTT CAWSLGGSTGTQYF
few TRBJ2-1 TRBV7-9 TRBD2 TGTGCCAGCAGCCCGACTAGCGGGGACAATGAGCAGTTCTTC CASSPTSGDNEQFF
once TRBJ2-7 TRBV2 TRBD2 TGTGCCAGCAACCCGGGACTAGCGGGAGGGGAGCAGTACTTC CASNPGLAGGEQYF
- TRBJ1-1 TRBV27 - TGTGCCAGCAGTTCCCCCGACAGAGCAAAGACTGAAGCTTTCTTT CASSSPDRAKTEAFF
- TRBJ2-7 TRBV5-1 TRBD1 TGCGCCAGCAGCTCTGACGGGACAGGCGGCATACGTGCTCGCGAGCAGTACTTC CASSSDGTGGIRAREQYF